This T cell receptor beta chain was recovered during a study of T cell responses to AZD1222 COVID-19 vaccine (dated by TCRdb to the early 2020s). For the study in its entirety: AZD1222 recipients with second doses at about 4 weeks or about 12 weeks were pooled, because spike-specific TCR depth and breadth did not differ between schedules. A total of 233 trial participants underwent TCR sequencing, of whom roughly 210 received two doses of AZD1222 and about 25 received two doses of the MenACWY control vaccine. Trial participants were enrolled by age into subgroups of 18-55, 56-69 and 70-plus years, and approximately 150, 30 and 60 TCR-sequenced participants, respectively, were included in these subgroups. Summary of the overall study and its limitations: Most participants were white British and females outnumbered males, and the authors suggested that clonal diversity may have been underestimated. Because no samples from the day 14 peak response were available, repertoires could be characterized only after the peak T cell response. Reportedly, almost half of the unique spike-specific TCRs recognized epitopes lying outside the regions that are mutated in the B.1.351 and B.1.1.7 variants. Conclusions about previously exposed vaccinees are limited, since just six or seven AZD1222 recipients were seropositive for SARS-CoV-2 at baseline. In the small 56-69-year group, the increase in depth fell short of significance, most likely because of low power. After two AZD1222 doses, spike-specific TCR breadth and depth were significantly higher than at day 0 and than in MenACWY recipients. The vaccine-associated CD4 TCRs covered the entire spike protein, and the dominant responses fell in regions 160-218 and 743-854.

The CDR3 regions of human TCRbeta chains were analyzed by immunosequencing. The source study handled its data this way. TCRs in the repertoires were matched against a reference library of SARS-CoV-2-specific TCRs that had been generated with the MIRA antigen-specificity platform. Breadth was defined as the fraction of unique TCRs that were SARS-CoV-2-associated. Depth was defined as the fraction of total T cells that were SARS-CoV-2-associated. Using the MIRA data, each spike-specific TCR was mapped to the spike region that the TCR reacts to and placed in a CD4 or CD8 class. Log10-transformed breadth and depth values were compared by one-way ANOVA with Sidak's multiple comparisons tests. The table comes from immuneACCESS by way of TCRdb, which keeps in-frame sequences with V and J called. Part of the clones is missing from these tables; in studies checked, under half for an unresolved V gene and the rest for unknown reasons. V, J and clone size were drawn from that table, and D and trimming were deduced from the DNA. The sample records 90,000 to 120,000 clones, around nine tenths of which are singletons. In total, the top ten clones hold over 15% of the sample.

V sheds 5 bases and J sheds 6 bases, leaving 13 bases between their ends. Counted from cysteine to phenylalanine, this CDR3 has 14 amino acids. Only the CDR3 part of the read is kept: 42 bases, read in frame from the first base. Sequences SGHVS (CDR1) and FQNEAQ (CDR2) are obtained from the germline V gene. The sample's time point label, in plain terms: baseline before first vaccination. The vaccinee samples were drawn from two UK trials, COV001 and COV002, one of which was a single-blind randomized controlled phase 2/3 trial testing AZD1222 (ChAdOx1 nCoV-19) in healthy adults. For TCRbeta chain sequencing, PBMC samples were collected from trial participants at day 0 and at day 28 after the second dose. Points on this clone: Its target antigen remains unknown. The record has no base qualities; no much larger clone is one base away.

The source was peripheral blood, collected on day 0 of AZD1222 vaccination. This clonotype originated in an adult in good health. Here the chain combines TRBV7-8 and TRBJ1-4; no D segment can be confidently identified. The CDR3 sequence is CASSPPRGYEKLFF. The DNA is as follows: TGTGCCAGCAGCCCCCCGCGGGGTTATGAAAAACTGTTTTTT.